Listed below are T cell receptor beta chains from one sample, sequenced in a study of response to subunit inactivated influenza vaccine. TCRdb passed the RT-PCR reads through MiXCR, listing each CDR3 protein once. The sample lists some 500,000 distinct CDR3 sequences, about 25% seen once, with approximately 2% in the top ten. Sequences were derived from CD4+ T cells sorted from PBMCs, sampled roughly 5 days after vaccination. The receptors derive from a man aged 45-65 years who received an inactivated influenza vaccine. Both conserved end residues are part of each CDR3. A D gene is named only where the DNA matches it firmly. Only some rows state a clone size, as once, few, many or a class for expanded clones.

DNA	CDR3	size	D	J	V
TGTGCCAGCAGCTTGTCCTTGCCGGGACAGGGGGCTTACGAGCAGTACTTC	CASSLSLPGQGAYEQYF	few	TRBD1	TRBJ2-7	TRBV5-5
TGTGCCAGCAGCGCACTAGCGGGGCGAGGCCACTACGAGCAGTACTTC	CASSALAGRGHYEQYF	NA	TRBD2	TRBJ2-7	TRBV2
TGCAGCGTTGAGGGGACAGAGTCGGGCTACACCTTC	CSVEGTESGYTF	NA	TRBD1	TRBJ1-2	TRBV29-1
TGTGCCAGCGCCACAGGGGGCGGGAATCAGCCCCAGCATTTT	CASATGGGNQPQHF	few	TRBD1	TRBJ1-5	TRBV12-3/TRBV12-4
TGTGCCAGCACTACACAGGCGAACACTGAAGCTTTCTTT	CASTTQANTEAFF	NA	NA	TRBJ1-1	TRBV6-1
TGTGCCAGCTCACCAATCCCCTGGACAGGGAATTCACCCCTCCACTTT	CASSPIPWTGNSPLHF	NA	TRBD1	TRBJ1-6	TRBV18
TGCGCCAGCAGCTTGGCCAGCCCTCCCCGGGATACGCAGTATTTT	CASSLASPPRDTQYF	few	NA	TRBJ2-3	TRBV5-1
TGCAGTGCTGATGGACTAGCGGGAGAGCGTGAGCAGTACTTC	CSADGLAGEREQYF	many	TRBD2	TRBJ2-7	TRBV20-1
TGCAGTGCTAGTAAGGGGGACAGATATAATTCACCCCTCCACTTT	CSASKGDRYNSPLHF	NA	TRBD1	TRBJ1-6	TRBV20-1
TGCGCCAGCAGCTTGGAGAGTCTAGCGGTCGTCTTC	CASSLESLAVVF	few	TRBD2	TRBJ2-1	TRBV5-1
TGTGCCTCGCGTGCTAGCGGGGGCACCGGGGAGCTGTTTTTT	CASRASGGTGELFF	few	TRBD2	TRBJ2-2	TRBV6-1
TGCGCCAGCAGCTTGGAATACACGGCGAACACTGAAGCTTTCTTT	CASSLEYTANTEAFF	few	NA	TRBJ1-1	TRBV5-1
TGTGCCAGCAGTAGGGTAGTTCAAGAGACCCAGTACTTC	CASSRVVQETQYF	NA	NA	TRBJ2-5	TRBV6-2/TRBV6-3
TGCGCCAGCAGCCCCGACTCCGCGGGGAGCACTGAAGCTTTCTTT	CASSPDSAGSTEAFF	few	NA	TRBJ1-1	TRBV5-1
TGTGCCAGCAGCATGAGTAGCGGGAGGCGCAATGAGCAGTTCTTC	CASSMSSGRRNEQFF	few	TRBD2	TRBJ2-1	TRBV12-3/TRBV12-4
TGTGCCACCAGTGATTTCAGGGACAATGAGCAGTTCTTC	CATSDFRDNEQFF	few	NA	TRBJ2-1	TRBV24-1
TGTGCCAGCAGCCAAGGTCTGCGGGAGTGGGGGTTAAGCTCCTACAATGAGCAGTTCTTC	CASSQGLREWGLSSYNEQFF	few	TRBD2	TRBJ2-1	TRBV3-1
TGCGCCAGCAGCCATTCCTTCGGAGCGGGAGGGAGGGATGAGCAGTTCTTC	CASSHSFGAGGRDEQFF	NA	TRBD2	TRBJ2-1	TRBV4-3
TGCGCCAGCAGCCCACGGCCCGGGACAGGAGGCTACGAGCAGTACTTC	CASSPRPGTGGYEQYF	NA	TRBD1	TRBJ2-7	TRBV5-1
TGCGCCAGCAGCCCCGGGACTCCGTTGACCCAGTACTTC	CASSPGTPLTQYF	few	NA	TRBJ2-5	TRBV5-1
TGTGCCAGCAGCTGGACCTCTCGATCCGCGGGAGGACAGTACGAGCAGTACTTC	CASSWTSRSAGGQYEQYF	NA	TRBD2	TRBJ2-7	TRBV11-2
TGTGCCAGCAGCTTGGGATCCAGCGGGGGGATCTACAATGAGCAGTTCTTC	CASSLGSSGGIYNEQFF	NA	TRBD2	TRBJ2-1	TRBV5-4
TGTGCCAGTGGAGGCTTCTATGGCTACACCTTC	CASGGFYGYTF	NA	NA	TRBJ1-2	TRBV19
TGCAGTGCTAGAGAAGCGGGGGGGCTTCGGGGCGGCAATGAGCAGTTCTTC	CSAREAGGLRGGNEQFF	once	TRBD2	TRBJ2-1	TRBV20-1
TGTGCCAGCAGCCTAAATGGGGGTAATTCACCCCTCCACTTT	CASSLNGGNSPLHF	NA	NA	TRBJ1-6	TRBV27
TGCAGTGCTAGAGGTGCTAGCGGGATTTTTGAAGAGACCCAGTACTTC	CSARGASGIFEETQYF	once	TRBD2	TRBJ2-5	TRBV20-1
TGTGCCAGCAGTGTAGCGGGGCTACGGGCAGAGACCCAGTACTTC	CASSVAGLRAETQYF	NA	TRBD2	TRBJ2-5	TRBV2
TGTGCCTGGTCAAAGGGAGGGGGCTCCTACGAGCAGTACTTC	CAWSKGGGSYEQYF	many	NA	TRBJ2-7	TRBV30
TGCAGTGCTAAGGGGGCTTTCGCCTACAATGAGCAGTTCTTC	CSAKGAFAYNEQFF	few	TRBD1	TRBJ2-1	TRBV20-1
TGTGCCAGCAGTTTATTGGCGGCGGGAGGGCCTTCTGAGCAGTTCTTC	CASSLLAAGGPSEQFF	NA	TRBD2	TRBJ2-1	TRBV28
TGCGCCAGCAGCCCGACGGGGACTAGTTCAGATACGCAGTATTTT	CASSPTGTSSDTQYF	few	TRBD2	TRBJ2-3	TRBV5-1
TGTGCCAGCGCGCGTTCAACTAATGAAAAACTGTTTTTT	CASARSTNEKLFF	NA	NA	TRBJ1-4	TRBV18
TGTGCCAGCAGCAAAGCGCTTTGGCGGGGGGGGCGAGAGAACCAGTACTTC	CASSKALWRGGRENQYF	few	NA	TRBJ2-5	TRBV21-1
TGTGCCAGCAGACGTGCTGGGACAGGGTTCAATGAGCAGTTCTTC	CASRRAGTGFNEQFF	NA	TRBD1	TRBJ2-1	TRBV6-1
TGTTCCAGCAGCTTAGGGCAGGGTCACAATGAGCAGTTCTTC	CSSSLGQGHNEQFF	few	NA	TRBJ2-1	TRBV7-9
TGTGCCAGCAGCCGGAGACCCCGGTCCGAGCAGTTCTTC	CASSRRPRSEQFF	few	NA	TRBJ2-1	TRBV3-1
TGTGCCAGCAGCCAAGATCCCCCTAGCGGGAGATTAGAGACCCAGTACTTC	CASSQDPPSGRLETQYF	NA	TRBD2	TRBJ2-5	TRBV4-2
TGTGCCAGCAGCTTATTGTCAGCCAGCACCGGGGAGCTGTTTTTT	CASSLLSASTGELFF	NA	NA	TRBJ2-2	TRBV5-5
TGTGCCATCAGTGACCCCGGAATTGGGGACACAGATACGCAGTATTTT	CAISDPGIGDTDTQYF	NA	NA	TRBJ2-3	TRBV10-3
TGTGCCAGCAGCTTAGTCTTGGTACCCACAGGGAGCACAGATACGCAGTATTTT	CASSLVLVPTGSTDTQYF	NA	NA	TRBJ2-3	TRBV11-2
TGTGCCAGCAGTACCCCCGTCCCCGGGGAGCTGTTTTTT	CASSTPVPGELFF	NA	NA	TRBJ2-2	TRBV28
TGTGCCAGCAGCTTAGCCAGGATATTAGGACTAGCGGGAGAAAGTAGTACCGGGGAGCTGTTTTTT	CASSLARILGLAGESSTGELFF	few	TRBD2	TRBJ2-2	TRBV11-1
TGTGCCAGCAGTTACCCTCAAAGGGCTGGTCTAGCCGGTACAGATACGCAGTATTTT	CASSYPQRAGLAGTDTQYF	once	NA	TRBJ2-3	TRBV6-2/TRBV6-3
TGTGCCAGCAGCCAAGTGTCAGGGGGCGACGAGCAGTACTTC	CASSQVSGGDEQYF	NA	TRBD1	TRBJ2-7	TRBV3-1
TGTGCCAGCAGCCGAGACCCAAGTCTCAATGAGCAGTTCTTC	CASSRDPSLNEQFF	few	NA	TRBJ2-1	TRBV6-2/TRBV6-3
TGTGCCAGCAGTTCACTTCTCCAATCTGGGGCCAACGTCCTGACTTTC	CASSSLLQSGANVLTF	few	NA	TRBJ2-6	TRBV6-5
TGTGCCAGCACCGGACAGGAAGATACGCAGTATTTT	CASTGQEDTQYF	NA	TRBD1	TRBJ2-3	TRBV2